Detailed here is one T cell receptor beta chain. Its antigen is still unknown. It was with 60 Vbeta and 13 Jbeta primers that the PCR ran. The assay was immunoSEQ multiplex PCR, and TCRdb's table has in-frame clones only and misses some. The sample includes 77,000 or so clones. The sample belongs to a study of cytomegalovirus exposure and HLA in healthy donors. Across the study: Among the 350 to 400 donors who were genotyped, approximately 76% fell in the genetic ancestry cluster that is associated with self-reported Caucasian donors. Whole-study results and caveats: By HLA locus, TCR association rates varied in a later analysis, with DRB1 showing the most and HLA-C the fewest. Using a false discovery rate of 0.05, a later analysis showed that roughly 16,000 TCR beta sequences were associated with HLA alleles.

The clonotype originates from a man aged 25 to 40 in good health and CMV-seronegative. Sequenced sample: PBMCs.

CDR3 DNA: TGCGCCAGCAGCGGGGGTTTATTAGCGGGAGCCTACGAGCAGTACTTC. Protein product: CASSGGLLAGAYEQYF. The chain combines TRBV5-1 with TRBJ2-7, with 9 bases matching TRBD2. Per the germline V gene, CDR1 is SGHRS and CDR2 is YFSETQ. Trimming removed 4 bases from V and 2 bases from J; junction bases left unmatched: 10. The CDR3 length is 16 residues.